This is a list of T cell receptor beta chains from one sample in a study of beta chain features in type 1 diabetes. Clones were read by immunoSEQ multiplex PCR, and TCRdb kept only the in-frame ones, dropping some. The data show about 6,000 clones, around 75% seen once. The source material was Tregs from blood. The receptor set was obtained from a man aged 18 to 30 in good health. Both conserved end residues are part of each CDR3. Each record gives: J gene, D gene, clone size, V gene, CDR3 protein, CDR3 DNA. D genes are given only for firm matches. Clone sizes are given selectively: once, few, many, or a class where the clone is expanded.

>TRBJ2-3|TRBD1|-|TRBV5-1
CASSFGTGRPTDTQYF
TGCGCCAGCAGCTTCGGGACAGGGCGGCCCACAGATACGCAGTATTTT
>TRBJ2-3|TRBD1|-|TRBV30
CAWSIQGTDTQYF
TGTGCCTGGAGTATACAGGGGACAGATACGCAGTATTTT
>TRBJ2-2|-|-|TRBV7-3
CASSFSNTGELFF
TGTGCCAGCAGCTTTTCTAACACCGGGGAGCTGTTTTTT
>TRBJ1-5|TRBD1|-|TRBV7-8
CASRPDRGNQPQHF
TGTGCCAGCAGGCCTGACAGGGGCAATCAGCCCCAGCATTTT
>TRBJ2-2|-|few|TRBV5-4
CASSLSNAGNTGELFF
TGTGCCAGCAGCTTGTCTAATGCAGGGAACACCGGGGAGCTGTTTTTT
>TRBJ2-1|-|-|TRBV7-8
CASSLDRTPKQFF
TGTGCCAGCAGCTTAGATAGGACACCTAAGCAGTTCTTC
>TRBJ2-4|-|-|TRBV5-1
CASSTYRDSKNIQYF
TGCGCCAGCAGCACCTACCGGGACTCCAAAAACATTCAGTACTTC
>TRBJ2-7|-|-|TRBV7-9
CASSPRANSYEQYF
TGTGCCAGCAGCCCGAGGGCCAACTCCTACGAGCAGTACTTC
>TRBJ2-7|TRBD1|-|TRBV2
CASSYRGPSYEQYF
TGTGCCAGCAGTTACAGGGGGCCCTCCTACGAGCAGTACTTC
>TRBJ2-3|-|few|TRBV28
CASSRGGTDTQYF
TGTGCCAGCAGTCGCGGGGGCACAGATACGCAGTATTTT
>TRBJ1-5|TRBD1|-|TRBV5-6
CASSRGRQGVGNQPQHF
TGTGCCAGCAGCAGAGGACGACAGGGGGTCGGCAATCAGCCCCAGCATTTT
>TRBJ1-1|-|-|TRBV7-6
CASSLVQGLGTEAFF
TGTGCCAGCAGCTTAGTTCAGGGACTAGGGACTGAAGCTTTCTTT
>TRBJ2-5|TRBD2|-|TRBV5-4
CASSKGLAGTQETQYF
TGTGCCAGCAGCAAGGGACTAGCGGGGACCCAAGAGACCCAGTACTTC
>TRBJ2-5|-|once|TRBV18
CASSPAGVETQYF
TGTGCCAGCTCACCGGCAGGGGTAGAGACCCAGTACTTC
>TRBJ2-3|TRBD2|-|TRBV6-1
CASSEFVAGATSARNTQYF
TGTGCCAGCAGTGAGTTCGTAGCGGGAGCAACATCCGCGAGAAACACGCAGTATTTT
>TRBJ1-6|-|-|TRBV5-4
CASSLGGQTNSPLHF
TGTGCCAGCAGCTTAGGCGGACAGACCAATTCACCCCTCCACTTT
>TRBJ1-4|-|few|TRBV13
CASSRGRPQEKLFF
TGTGCCAGCAGCCGAGGCCGGCCTCAGGAAAAACTGTTTTTT
>TRBJ2-2|TRBD2|once|TRBV28
CASSSQALQAGGGELFF
TGTGCCAGCAGTTCCCAAGCCCTTCAAGCGGGGGGCGGGGAGCTGTTTTTT
>TRBJ2-7|-|once|TRBV5-1
CASSLVDTRVWSYEQYF
TGCGCCAGCAGCTTGGTAGACACCCGAGTATGGTCCTACGAGCAGTACTTC
>TRBJ2-7|TRBD1|-|TRBV27
CASKGQGFYEQYF
TGTGCCAGCAAAGGACAGGGATTCTACGAGCAGTACTTC
>TRBJ1-5|-|-|TRBV6-5
CASALLDSTQPQHF
TGTGCCAGCGCGCTACTCGACAGTACTCAGCCCCAGCATTTT
>TRBJ2-7|TRBD1|-|TRBV2
CASTGTGAYEQYF
TGTGCCAGCACCGGGACAGGAGCCTACGAGCAGTACTTC
>TRBJ1-2|TRBD1|once|TRBV7-2
CASSFGQDYGYTF
TGTGCCAGCAGCTTCGGACAGGACTATGGCTACACCTTC
>TRBJ1-4|-|-|TRBV18
CASSPSSANEKLFF
TGTGCCAGCTCACCATCCAGCGCCAATGAAAAACTGTTTTTT
>TRBJ1-5|-|-|TRBV6-6
CASSQDRYDQPQHF
TGCGCCAGCAGCCAAGACAGGTACGATCAGCCCCAGCATTTT
>TRBJ2-1|-|-|TRBV7-2
CASSPDDWRSYNEQFF
TGTGCCAGCAGTCCTGATGACTGGCGCTCCTACAATGAGCAGTTCTTC
>TRBJ2-1|-|-|TRBV30
CAWSVSLNSYNEQFF
TGTGCCTGGAGTGTAAGCCTCAACTCCTACAATGAGCAGTTCTTC
>TRBJ2-4|TRBD2|once|TRBV11-2
CASSSSGGSSKNIQYF
TGTGCCAGCAGCTCCAGCGGGGGGTCGTCCAAAAACATTCAGTACTTC
>TRBJ1-5|-|-|TRBV7-2
CASSFRGGQPQHF
TGTGCCAGCAGCTTTCGAGGGGGTCAGCCCCAGCATTTT
>TRBJ2-3|TRBD2|-|TRBV11-2
CASSFGDYQTDTQYF
TGTGCCAGCAGCTTCGGGGACTACCAGACAGATACGCAGTATTTT
>TRBJ2-2|-|few|TRBV7-9
CASSFGSNTGELFF
TGTGCCAGCAGCTTTGGCAGTAACACCGGGGAGCTGTTTTTT
>TRBJ1-5|TRBD1|-|TRBV5-6
CASSITGGDQPQHF
TGTGCCAGCAGCATAACAGGGGGCGATCAGCCCCAGCATTTT
>TRBJ2-7|-|-|TRBV4-1
CASSQDTRPTYEQYF
TGCGCCAGCAGCCAAGATACCAGGCCAACCTACGAGCAGTACTTC
>TRBJ2-2|-|-|TRBV4-3
CASSQDGRTGELFF
TGCGCCAGCAGCCAAGACGGTCGCACCGGGGAGCTGTTTTTT